This TCR beta chain was recovered during a study of shared clonotypes between healthy human individuals. Study-level points and caveats: Investigators expected sequencing depth to affect clonotype sharing among donors.

This CDR3 is built from 13 residues. V was pared by 8 bases and J by 6 bases, with 9 bases of the junction left unmatched. Germline CDR1 reads SQVTM; CDR2 reads ANQGSEA. Turning to this clone: Its matching antigen is unknown.

Libraries were prepared by immunoSEQ multiplex PCR; TCRdb keeps only in-frame clonotypes and omits some of them. The sample includes about 700,000 clones, roughly 70% of them seen just once. The chain links TRBV29-1 to TRBJ2-2; 7 nucleotides agree with TRBD2. Sequenced input: memory CD4+ T cells sorted from blood. Subset in this sample: CD45RA-negative fraction. This TCR was sampled from a young woman in good health. CDR3 nucleotides: TGCAGCTCTTCCCTCGCGGGGGCCGGGGAGCTGTTTTTT. This sequence encodes CSSSLAGAGELFF.